This T cell receptor beta chain appears in the sequencing data of a study of human T cells and chemical hapten exposure. Described time point: pre-sensitization, week 0. Treatment here: therapeutic diphenylcyclopropenone sensitization with weekly scalp DPC. Losses at the gene ends were 5 bases for V and 4 bases for J; bases not matched to a gene: 9. This CDR3 region has 17 residues. In germline, CDR1 is SGHTA, CDR2 FQGTGA. This clonotype occurred a few times. As the library was built, unique molecular identifiers were attached to individual cDNA molecules. TCRdb re-derived calls from the RACE reads in MiXCR, one entry per CDR3 protein. Here the sample spans approximately 260,000 distinct CDR3 sequences, about 9.4% being singletons.

The source of this sequence is a woman between 35 and 50 years old with alopecia areata. Some clones in this sample may be carry-over from other donors' samples. The chain couples TRBV7-3 to TRBJ2-2; 11 bases agree with TRBD2. The input for sequencing was whole blood, taken in connection with sensitization to the hapten diphenylcyclopropenone (DPC). CDR3: CASSPPGLAAGTGELFF. CDR3 nucleotide sequence: TGTGCCAGCAGCCCCCCGGGACTAGCGGCGGGCACCGGGGAGCTGTTTTTT.